This T cell receptor (beta chain) was retrieved from a study of cytomegalovirus exposure and HLA in healthy donors. This clone was detected a few times. Its matching antigen is unknown. Notes on the study in general: Fewer N-insertions than the approximately 680-donor mean were reportedly shown by an Asian-associated ancestry cluster in a later analysis.

This CDR3 contains 15 residues. J was trimmed by 8 bases and V by 1 base; bases with no gene match: 10. CDR1 and CDR2 (germline): MGHRA, YSYEKL. Primers included in the PCR were 60 Vbeta and 13 Jbeta primers. In the study's own analysis: Later, about 80 million unique TCR beta chains were counted in an analysis, and 8.5 million to 13 million of them were shared. TCRdb's copy holds only in-frame clones and misses some; the assay was immunoSEQ multiplex PCR. That table supplies the V and J calls and clone size; D and trimming were determined from the DNA. The sample includes 100,000 to 150,000 clones, over 70% of them seen just once.

The source of this sequence is a man aged 40-49 years in good health and CMV-seropositive. This rearrangement joins TRBV4-1 to TRBJ1-1; 7 bases are a match to TRBD1. Material: PBMCs. The CDR3 coding sequence is TGCGCCAGCAGCCAAGTCAGTCCTGGGACAGCAGAAGCTTTCTTT. Amino acid sequence: CASSQVSPGTAEAFF.